Following are 24 T cell receptor beta chains from one sample sequenced in a study of T cell changes during pregnancy in multiple sclerosis. Measured with immunoSEQ multiplex PCR; TCRdb has only the in-frame clones, and not every one. Altogether tens of thousands of clones are present, approximately 88% being singletons, with the ten largest covering 0.7% to 0.9%. The specimen was peripheral blood, collected in the first trimester of pregnancy. Receptors originate from a female donor in good health, enrolled as a control in a pregnancy study.

The chain carries TRBV11-2 and TRBJ1-5; D remains unclear. The germline CDR1 and CDR2 sequences are SGHAT and FQNNGV. The V end was cut by 1 base, the J end by 2 bases, with 9 bases between. The CDR3 spans 15 residues. CDR3 in amino acids: CASSLAGLRNQPQHF. In DNA form, the CDR3 reads TGTGCCAGCAGCTTAGCAGGCCTCCGCAATCAGCCCCAGCATTTT.

This rearrangement joins TRBV18 to TRBJ1-3, with D unresolved. This CDR3 comprises 13 residues. V lost 2 bases and J 4 bases, leaving 6 bases between the germline ends. The germline V gene has CDR1 KGHSH and CDR2 LQKENI. The DNA of the CDR3 is TGTGCCAGCTCACCATTGTCGGGAAACACCATATATTTT. Protein sequence: CASSPLSGNTIYF. Full variable domain (missing parts from reference TRBV18 and TRBJ1-3): NAGVMQNPRHLVRRRGQEARLRCSPMKGHSHVYWYRQLPEEGLKFMVYLQKENIIDESGMPKERFSAEFPKEGPSILRIQQVVRGDSAAYFCASSPLSGNTIYFGEGSWLTVV.

V usage is TRBV10-2 and J usage is TRBJ1-6, with D hard to call. Germline CDR1 and CDR2: WSHSY and SAAADI. The ends were cut back, 6 bases at V and 10 bases at J, with 16 bases in the middle. This CDR3 contains 14 residues. Written as DNA, the CDR3 is TGCGCCAGCAGAGGCGCGGGTATGGGGTCACCCCTCCACTTT. Its translation: CASRGAGMGSPLHF.

The gene calls are TRBV18 and TRBJ2-7; possibly TRBD2 for D (6 bases). The CDR3 contains 14 residues. Looked up from germline, CDR1 is KGHSH and CDR2 is LQKENI. Trimming took off 3 bases at V and 2 bases at J, with 11 bases between the two ends. The DNA for the CDR3 is TGTGCCAGCTCACCGGGACTGGGCCCCTACGAGCAGTACTTC. This sequence encodes CASSPGLGPYEQYF.

The chain has TRBV19 and TRBJ1-1; D is ambiguous. The CDR3 consists of 18 residues. Trimming pared 2 bases from V and 2 bases from J, leaving 21 bases between. The germline V gene has CDR1 LNHDA and CDR2 SQIVND (reference sequence). The chain's CDR3 is CASSIIGVVGRLNTEAFF. The CDR3 nucleotides read TGTGCCAGTAGTATAATCGGGGTCGTAGGACGGCTTAACACTGAAGCTTTCTTT.

The gene calls are TRBV10-2 and TRBJ1-2, with 8 bases that match TRBD1. CDR3 size: 13 residues. V was pared by 5 bases and J by 3 bases, with 2 bases of the junction left unmatched. The germline CDR1 and CDR2 sequences are WSHSY and SAAADI. The DNA for the CDR3 is TGCGCCAGCAGTTCGACAGGGGACTATGGCTACACCTTC. It encodes CASSSTGDYGYTF.

This clone has only one observation. The chain joins TRBV2 to TRBJ2-3; D not resolved. CDR3 length: 14 residues. Trimming stripped 4 bases from V and 6 bases from J, with 14 bases between. Germline V lookup: CDR1 SNHLY, CDR2 FYNNEI. The CDR3 region is CASSAEQALDTQYF. In nucleotides, the CDR3 is TGTGCCAGCAGTGCTGAGCAGGCGTTGGATACGCAGTATTTT.

The chain is built from TRBV7-2 and TRBJ2-2; no reliable D call. In germline, CDR1 is SGHTA, CDR2 FQGNSA. Trimming shortened V by 2 bases and J by 1 base, and 11 bases separated the two germline ends. This CDR3 is 16 amino acids long. The CDR3 reads CASSLRRSGNTGELFF. In DNA form, the CDR3 reads TGTGCCAGCAGCTTAAGACGGTCAGGGAACACCGGGGAGCTGTTTTTT.

J is TRBJ1-5 and V is TRBV28, with D possibly TRBD1 on 6 matching bases. Germline CDR1 reads MDHEN; CDR2 reads SYDVKM. This CDR3 is 15 amino acids long. V was clipped by 4 bases and J by 8 bases, with 18 bases between them. The chain's CDR3 is CASSSPGEGMEPQHF. The CDR3 region has the DNA TGTGCCAGCAGTTCTCCAGGGGAGGGGATGGAGCCCCAGCATTTT. The whole variable domain, filled in from reference TRBV28 and TRBJ1-5, reads DVKVTQSSRYLVKRTGEKVFLECVQDMDHENMFWYRQDPGLGLRLIYFSYDVKMKEKGDIPEGYSVSREKKERFSLILESASTNQTSMYLCASSSPGEGMEPQHFGDGTRLSIL.

The chain employs TRBV27 and TRBJ2-1, with TRBD1 matching 9 bases. Unmatched junction bases numbered 4, after V lost 5 bases and J lost 5 bases. CDR1 is MNHEY and CDR2 is SMNVEV in the germline V gene (reference sequence). The CDR3 has 14 amino acids. In DNA form, the CDR3 reads TGTGCCAGCAGTCCGGGACAGGGTCACAATGAGCAGTTCTTC. It specifies CASSPGQGHNEQFF.

This clone was seen once. The chain has TRBV7-6 and TRBJ2-7; possible D gene TRBD2, 6 bases. Germline loops: CDR1 SGHVS, CDR2 FNYEAQ. There are 16 residues in the CDR3. Trimming pared 5 bases from V and 6 bases from J, leaving 23 bases between. The CDR3 sequence: CASSQSNGTHEGEQYF. CDR3 bases: TGTGCCAGCAGCCAAAGCAACGGGACTCACGAGGGCGAGCAGTACTTC.

The chain recombines TRBV5-6 with TRBJ2-1, with TRBD1 matching 7 bases. V lost 0 bases and J lost 11; bases outside the gene matches: 5. The V gene's germline CDR1 is SGHDT and CDR2 YYEEEE. CDR3 length: 13 amino acids. The CDR3 spells CASSLAPTGKQFF. CDR3 coding DNA: TGTGCCAGCAGCTTGGCCCCGACAGGGAAGCAGTTCTTC.

In this sample, this clone turned up once. The rearrangement links TRBV9 to TRBJ2-1, with D maybe TRBD2 (6 bases). Germline V gene lookup returns CDR1 SGDLS and CDR2 YYNGEE. This CDR3 is built from 15 residues. Trimming shortened V by 4 bases and J by 8 bases, and 19 bases separated the two germline ends. The CDR3 nucleotides are TGTGCCAGCAGCTCCTCGGGAATGGGACTCGATGAGCAGTTCTTC. This sequence encodes CASSSSGMGLDEQFF.

The chain carries TRBV6-1 and TRBJ2-6; D call uncertain. In germline, CDR1 is MNHNS, CDR2 SASEGT. The CDR3 runs 15 residues. Trimming removed 1 base from V and 0 bases from J, with 4 bases in between. The CDR3 protein is CASSEESSGANVLTF. CDR3 DNA: TGTGCCAGCAGTGAAGAGAGCTCTGGGGCCAACGTCCTGACTTTC.

V gene TRBV6-1 combines with J gene TRBJ1-5; weak D call: TRBD1 (5 bases). Germline V lookup: CDR1 MNHNS, CDR2 SASEGT. V shed 7 bases and J shed 7 bases, with 20 bases lying between them. The CDR3 runs 15 residues. CDR3 in amino acids: CASNPSAGSTQPQHF. The CDR3 DNA reads TGTGCCAGCAATCCCTCGGCAGGGTCTACGCAGCCCCAGCATTTT.

The V and J genes are TRBV7-9 and TRBJ1-1, with a possible D match to TRBD1 (5 bases). V was trimmed by 4 bases and J by 0 bases, leaving 12 bases between them. Germline-derived CDR1 and CDR2 are SEHNR and FQNEAQ (reference sequence). The length of the CDR3 is 15 residues. CDR3 DNA: TGTGCCAGCAGCTCACTGGGGGGGATGAACACTGAAGCTTTCTTT. It is translated as CASSSLGGMNTEAFF.

The rearrangement joins TRBV7-8 to TRBJ1-3; possible D gene TRBD1, 6 bases. The CDR3 is 16 residues long. Trimming pared 5 bases from V and 4 bases from J, leaving 18 bases between. Germline lookup yields CDR1 SGHVS and CDR2 FQNEAQ. CDR3 protein: CASSTNPQGNGNTIYF. The CDR3 bases are TGTGCCAGCAGCACCAACCCCCAGGGGAACGGAAACACCATATATTTT.

J is TRBJ1-2 and V is TRBV5-8, with D possibly being TRBD1 (5 bases). The CDR3 is made up of 16 amino acids. Trimming shortened V by 2 bases and J by 4 bases, and 18 bases separated the two germline ends. Germline V CDR1 and CDR2: SGHTS, YDEGEE. The CDR3 region has the DNA TGTGCCAGCAGCTTCGACAGTGCTCTAGGTGCCTATGGCTACACCTTC. Residues: CASSFDSALGAYGYTF.

This chain joins TRBV18 and TRBJ2-5; possible D gene TRBD1, 5 bases. Germline V CDR1 and CDR2: KGHSH, LQKENI. Trimming left V 4 bases short and J 4 bases short, with 10 bases between. CDR3 length: 13 residues. This CDR3 is CASSRDQGETQYF. CDR3 bases: TGTGCCAGCTCACGGGATCAGGGAGAGACCCAGTACTTC.

This rearrangement joins TRBV2 to TRBJ2-7; TRBD1 aligns across 7 bases. V gave up 8 bases and J gave up 4 bases; unmatched junction bases: 8. The CDR3 has 13 residues. CDR1 is SNHLY, CDR2 FYNNEI, per germline. CDR3 in amino acids: CASHRDRPYEQYF. In DNA form, the CDR3 reads TGTGCCAGCCACCGGGACAGACCTTACGAGCAGTACTTC.

The sample holds a few counts of this clone. This chain links TRBV5-1 with TRBJ1-1; D gene ambiguous. This CDR3 is 14 amino acids long. From germline, CDR1 is SGHRS and CDR2 YFSETQ. Trimming pared 0 bases from V and 1 base from J, leaving 7 bases between. CDR3 in amino acids: CASSLETGNTEAFF. The CDR3 DNA reads as TGCGCCAGCAGCTTGGAAACCGGGAACACTGAAGCTTTCTTT.

The V gene is TRBV27, the J gene TRBJ2-5; 11 bases are shared with TRBD2. CDR1 is MNHEY and CDR2 is SMNVEV in the germline V gene (reference sequence). The CDR3 loop spans 15 amino acids. The V gene end was trimmed by 4 bases and the J gene end by 3 bases; junction bases not matched to a gene: 4. The CDR3 bases are TGTGCCAGCAGTTCCGCTAGCGGGGGGAAAGAGACCCAGTACTTC. Its translation: CASSSASGGKETQYF.

The DNA of the CDR3 is TGTGCCAGCAGCTTTCAGACAGGGGTCCGGAACACTGAAGCTTTCTTT. This sequence encodes CASSFQTGVRNTEAFF. The chain links TRBV11-2 to TRBJ1-1; 8 nucleotides agree with TRBD1. The V segment lost 3 bases and the J segment 1 base; nucleotides outside the gene matches: 7. The CDR3 has 16 amino acids. From germline, CDR1 is SGHAT and CDR2 FQNNGV. Supplemented by reference TRBV11-2 and TRBJ1-1, the full variable domain reads EAGVAQSPRYKIIEKRQSVAFWCNPISGHATLYWYQQILGQGPKLLIQFQNNGVVDDSQLPKDRFSAERLKGVDSTLKIQPAKLEDSAVYLCASSFQTGVRNTEAFFGQGTRLTVV.

V gene TRBV6-5 combines with J gene TRBJ2-3; a possible D gene is TRBD2 (6 bases). The germline V gene has CDR1 MNHEY and CDR2 SVGAGI. The V gene lost 6 bases and the J gene lost 6 bases, with 13 bases spanning the gap. This CDR3 spans 13 amino acids. CDR3: CASRRLGGDTQYF. CDR3 in DNA: TGTGCCAGCAGAAGACTAGGCGGTGATACGCAGTATTTT.